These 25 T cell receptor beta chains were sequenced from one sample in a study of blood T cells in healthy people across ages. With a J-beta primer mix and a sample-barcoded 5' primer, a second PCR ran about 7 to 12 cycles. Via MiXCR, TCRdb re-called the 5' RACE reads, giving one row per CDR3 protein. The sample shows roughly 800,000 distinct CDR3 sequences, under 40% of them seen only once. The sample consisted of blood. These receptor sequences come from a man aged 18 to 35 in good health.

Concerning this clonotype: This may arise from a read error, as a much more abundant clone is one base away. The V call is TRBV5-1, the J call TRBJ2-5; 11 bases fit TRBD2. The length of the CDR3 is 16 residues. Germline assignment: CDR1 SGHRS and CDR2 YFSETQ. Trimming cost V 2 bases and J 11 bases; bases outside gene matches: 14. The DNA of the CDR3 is TGCGCCAGCAGCTTACAGACTAGCGGGGAGGTGATAGAGCAGTACTTC. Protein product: CASSLQTSGEVIEQYF.

CDR3 sequence: CASSVGISLETQYF. CDR3 sequence (DNA): TGTGCCAGCAGCGTAGGTATTAGCTTGGAGACCCAGTACTTC. The chain is built from TRBV7-9 and TRBJ2-4; no definite D call. With the DNA end fitting TRBJ2-5 better, the J assignment may be wrong. Germline-derived CDR1 and CDR2 are SEHNR and FQNEAQ (reference sequence). This CDR3 spans 14 amino acids.

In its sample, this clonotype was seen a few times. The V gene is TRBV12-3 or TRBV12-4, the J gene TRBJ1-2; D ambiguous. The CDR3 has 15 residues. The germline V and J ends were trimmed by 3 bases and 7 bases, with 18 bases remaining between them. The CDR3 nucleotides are TGTGCCAGCAGTTTTGCAGGTCGGGTTGTTCGTGGCTACACCTTC. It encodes CASSFAGRVVRGYTF.

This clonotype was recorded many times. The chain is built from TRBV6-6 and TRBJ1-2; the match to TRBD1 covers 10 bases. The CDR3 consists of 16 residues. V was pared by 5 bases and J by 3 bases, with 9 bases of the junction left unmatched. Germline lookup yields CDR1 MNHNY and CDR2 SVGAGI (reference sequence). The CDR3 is CASSGGTGEFHYGYTF. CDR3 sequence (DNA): TGTGCCAGCAGTGGAGGGACAGGGGAATTTCACTATGGCTACACCTTC.

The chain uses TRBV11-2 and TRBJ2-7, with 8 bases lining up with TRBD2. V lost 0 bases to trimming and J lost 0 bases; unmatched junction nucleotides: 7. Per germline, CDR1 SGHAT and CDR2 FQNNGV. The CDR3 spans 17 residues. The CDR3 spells CASSLDLAGSGSYEQYF. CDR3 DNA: TGTGCCAGCAGCTTAGATTTAGCGGGGTCGGGCTCCTACGAGCAGTACTTC.

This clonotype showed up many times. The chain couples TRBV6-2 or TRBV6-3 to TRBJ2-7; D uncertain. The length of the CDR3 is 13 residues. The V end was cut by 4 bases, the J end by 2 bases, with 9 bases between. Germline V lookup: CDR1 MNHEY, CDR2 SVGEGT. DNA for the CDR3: TGTGCCAGCAGTTTGGACGGCCCCTACGAGCAGTACTTC. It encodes CASSLDGPYEQYF.

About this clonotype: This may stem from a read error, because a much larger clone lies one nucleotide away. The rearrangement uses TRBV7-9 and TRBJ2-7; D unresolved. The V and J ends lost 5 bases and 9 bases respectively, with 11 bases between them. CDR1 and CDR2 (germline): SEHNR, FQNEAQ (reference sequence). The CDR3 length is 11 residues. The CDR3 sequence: CASSAQRGQYF. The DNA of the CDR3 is TGTGCCAGCAGCGCCCAGAGAGGGCAGTACTTC.

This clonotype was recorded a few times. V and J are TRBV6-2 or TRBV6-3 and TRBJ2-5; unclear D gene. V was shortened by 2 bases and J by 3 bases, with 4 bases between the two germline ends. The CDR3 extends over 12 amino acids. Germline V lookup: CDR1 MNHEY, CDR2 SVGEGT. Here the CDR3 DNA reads TGTGCCAGCAGTTACGCGGAAGAGACCCAGTACTTC. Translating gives CASSYAEETQYF.

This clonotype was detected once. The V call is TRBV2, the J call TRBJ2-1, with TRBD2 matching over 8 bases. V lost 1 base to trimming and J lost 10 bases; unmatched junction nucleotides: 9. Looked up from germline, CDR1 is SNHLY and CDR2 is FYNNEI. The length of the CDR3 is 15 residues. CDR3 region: CASSEDRAGAYEQFF. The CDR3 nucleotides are TGTGCCAGCAGTGAAGACCGAGCGGGGGCCTACGAGCAGTTCTTC. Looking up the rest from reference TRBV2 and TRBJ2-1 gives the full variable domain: EPEVTQTPSHQVTQMGQEVILRCVPISNHLYFYWYRQILGQKVEFLVSFYNNEISEKSEIFDDQFSVERPDGSNFTLKIRSTKLEDSAMYFCASSEDRAGAYEQFFGPGTRLTVL.

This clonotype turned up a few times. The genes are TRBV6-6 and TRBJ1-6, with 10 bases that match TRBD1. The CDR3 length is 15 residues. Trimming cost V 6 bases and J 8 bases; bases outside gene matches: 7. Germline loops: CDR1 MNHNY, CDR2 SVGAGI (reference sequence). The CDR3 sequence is CASSLRTGGDSPLHF. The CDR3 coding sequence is TGTGCCAGCAGCCTTAGGACAGGGGGGGATTCACCCCTCCACTTT.

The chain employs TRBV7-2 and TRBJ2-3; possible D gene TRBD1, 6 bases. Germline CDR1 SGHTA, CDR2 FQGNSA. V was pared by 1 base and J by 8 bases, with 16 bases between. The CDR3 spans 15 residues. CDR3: CASSLDPNTRGTQYF. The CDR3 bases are TGTGCCAGCAGCTTAGATCCCAACACCAGGGGTACGCAGTATTTT.

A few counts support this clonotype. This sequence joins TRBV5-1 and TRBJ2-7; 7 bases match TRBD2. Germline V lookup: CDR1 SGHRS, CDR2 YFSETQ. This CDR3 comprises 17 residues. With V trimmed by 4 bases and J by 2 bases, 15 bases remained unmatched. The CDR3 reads CASSKGASAGDPYEQYF. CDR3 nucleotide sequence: TGCGCCAGCAGCAAAGGCGCGAGCGCGGGGGATCCCTACGAGCAGTACTTC.

CDR3 DNA: TGTGCCAGCGGGCGGGGCGAGCAGTACTTC. Translation: CASGRGEQYF. The chain carries TRBV2 and TRBJ2-7; D is possibly TRBD2 (6 bases). This CDR3 comprises 10 residues. Trimming pared 8 bases from V and 6 bases from J, leaving 8 bases between. Germline V gene sequence: CDR1 SNHLY, CDR2 FYNNEI.

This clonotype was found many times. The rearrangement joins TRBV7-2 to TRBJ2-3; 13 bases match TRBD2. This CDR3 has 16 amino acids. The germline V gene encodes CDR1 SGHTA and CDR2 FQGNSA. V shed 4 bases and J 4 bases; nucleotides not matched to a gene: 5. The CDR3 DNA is TGTGCCAGCAGCTCCCGGACTAGCGGGGGATCAGATACGCAGTATTTT. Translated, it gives CASSSRTSGGSDTQYF.

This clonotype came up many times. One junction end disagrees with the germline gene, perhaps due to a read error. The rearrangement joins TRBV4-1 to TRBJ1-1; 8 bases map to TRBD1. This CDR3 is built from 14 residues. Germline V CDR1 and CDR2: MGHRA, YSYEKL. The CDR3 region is CASSQGAGGTEAFF. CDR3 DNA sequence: TGTGCCAGCAGCCAGGGGGCAGGGGGCACTGAAGCTTTCTTT.

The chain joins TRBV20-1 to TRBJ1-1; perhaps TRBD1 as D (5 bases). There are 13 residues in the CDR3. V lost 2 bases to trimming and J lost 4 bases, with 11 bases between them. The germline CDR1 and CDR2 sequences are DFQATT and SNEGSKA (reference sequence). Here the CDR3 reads CSARSGFGTEAFF. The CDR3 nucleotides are TGCAGTGCTAGATCAGGGTTTGGCACTGAAGCTTTCTTT.

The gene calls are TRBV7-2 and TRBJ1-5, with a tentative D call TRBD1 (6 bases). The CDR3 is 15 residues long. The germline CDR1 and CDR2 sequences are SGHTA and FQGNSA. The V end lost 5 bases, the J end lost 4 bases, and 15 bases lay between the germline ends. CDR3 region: CASSAPGAGNQPQHF. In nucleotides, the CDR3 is TGTGCCAGCAGCGCCCCGGGGGCAGGGAATCAGCCCCAGCATTTT.

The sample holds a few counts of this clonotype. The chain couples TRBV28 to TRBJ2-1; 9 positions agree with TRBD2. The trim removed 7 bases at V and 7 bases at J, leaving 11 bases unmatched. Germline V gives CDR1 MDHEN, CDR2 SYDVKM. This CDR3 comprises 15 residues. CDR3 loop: CASTLGGGGVNEQFF. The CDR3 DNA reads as TGTGCCAGCACCCTCGGGGGCGGGGGGGTTAATGAGCAGTTCTTC.

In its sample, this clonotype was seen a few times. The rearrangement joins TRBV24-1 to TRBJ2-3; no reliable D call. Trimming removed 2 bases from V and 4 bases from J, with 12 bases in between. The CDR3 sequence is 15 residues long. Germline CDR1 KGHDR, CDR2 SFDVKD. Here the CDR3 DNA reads TGTGCCACCAGTGATTCACACAAAGTTTCAGATACGCAGTATTTT. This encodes CATSDSHKVSDTQYF.

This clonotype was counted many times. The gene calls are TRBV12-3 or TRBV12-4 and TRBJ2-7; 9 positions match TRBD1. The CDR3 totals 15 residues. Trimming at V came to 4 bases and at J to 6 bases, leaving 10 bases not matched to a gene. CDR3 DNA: TGTGCCAGCAGTTCCCCGGGACAGGGTATTCGCGAGCAGTACTTC. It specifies CASSSPGQGIREQYF.

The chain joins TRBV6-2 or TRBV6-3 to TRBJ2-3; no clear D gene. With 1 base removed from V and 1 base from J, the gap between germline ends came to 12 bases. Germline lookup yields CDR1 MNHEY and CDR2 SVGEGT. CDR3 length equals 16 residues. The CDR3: CASSYLVSPRTDTQYF. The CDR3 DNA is TGTGCCAGCAGTTACTTGGTAAGTCCTCGCACAGATACGCAGTATTTT.

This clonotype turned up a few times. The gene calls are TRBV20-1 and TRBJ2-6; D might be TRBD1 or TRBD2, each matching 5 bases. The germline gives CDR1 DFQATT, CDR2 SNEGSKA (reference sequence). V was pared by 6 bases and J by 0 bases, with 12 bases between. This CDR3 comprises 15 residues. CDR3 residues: CSAGAQASGANVLTF. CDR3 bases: TGCAGTGCCGGGGCCCAGGCCTCTGGGGCCAACGTCCTGACTTTC.

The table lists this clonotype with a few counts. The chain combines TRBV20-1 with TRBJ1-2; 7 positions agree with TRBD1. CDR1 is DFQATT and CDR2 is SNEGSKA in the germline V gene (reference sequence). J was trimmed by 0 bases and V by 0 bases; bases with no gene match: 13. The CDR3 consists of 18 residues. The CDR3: CSARDTDSSTGANYGYTF. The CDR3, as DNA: TGCAGTGCTAGAGATACCGACAGTTCAACAGGGGCTAACTATGGCTACACCTTC.

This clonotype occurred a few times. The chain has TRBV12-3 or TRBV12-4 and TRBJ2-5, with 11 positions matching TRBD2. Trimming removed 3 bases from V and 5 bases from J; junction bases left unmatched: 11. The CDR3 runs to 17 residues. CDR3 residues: CASSFYMTSGVGETQYF. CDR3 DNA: TGTGCCAGCAGTTTTTATATGACTAGCGGGGTAGGGGAGACCCAGTACTTC.

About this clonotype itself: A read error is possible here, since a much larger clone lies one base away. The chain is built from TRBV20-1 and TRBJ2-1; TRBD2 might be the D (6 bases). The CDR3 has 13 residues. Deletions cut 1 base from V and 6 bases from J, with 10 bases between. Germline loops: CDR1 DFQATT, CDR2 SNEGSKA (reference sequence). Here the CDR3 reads CSARAGAPNEQFF. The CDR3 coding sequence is TGCAGTGCTAGAGCGGGAGCCCCCAATGAGCAGTTCTTC.